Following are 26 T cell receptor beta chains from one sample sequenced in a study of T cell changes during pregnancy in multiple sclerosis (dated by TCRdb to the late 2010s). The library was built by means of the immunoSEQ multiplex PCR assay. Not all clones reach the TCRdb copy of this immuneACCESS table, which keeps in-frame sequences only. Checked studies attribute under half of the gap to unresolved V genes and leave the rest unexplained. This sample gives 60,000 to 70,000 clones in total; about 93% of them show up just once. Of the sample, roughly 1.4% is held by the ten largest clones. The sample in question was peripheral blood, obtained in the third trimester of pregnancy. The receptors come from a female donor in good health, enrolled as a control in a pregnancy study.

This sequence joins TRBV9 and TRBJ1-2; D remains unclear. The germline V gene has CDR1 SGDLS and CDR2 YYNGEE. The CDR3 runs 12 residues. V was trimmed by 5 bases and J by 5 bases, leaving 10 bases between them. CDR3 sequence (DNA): TGTGCCAGCAGGAGAGGAGGGTATGGCTACACCTTC. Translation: CASRRGGYGYTF. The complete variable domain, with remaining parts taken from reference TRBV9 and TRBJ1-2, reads DSGVTQTPKHLITATGQRVTLRCSPRSGDLSVYWYQQSLDQGLQFLIQYYNGEERAKGNILERFSAQQFPDLHSELNLSSLELGDSALYFCASRRGGYGYTFGSGTRLTVV.

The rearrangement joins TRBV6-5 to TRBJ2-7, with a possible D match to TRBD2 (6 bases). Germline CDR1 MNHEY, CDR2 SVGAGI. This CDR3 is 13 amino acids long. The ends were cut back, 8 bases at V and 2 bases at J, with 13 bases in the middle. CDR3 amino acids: CASWGENPYEQYF. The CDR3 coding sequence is TGTGCCAGCTGGGGGGAAAACCCCTACGAGCAGTACTTC.

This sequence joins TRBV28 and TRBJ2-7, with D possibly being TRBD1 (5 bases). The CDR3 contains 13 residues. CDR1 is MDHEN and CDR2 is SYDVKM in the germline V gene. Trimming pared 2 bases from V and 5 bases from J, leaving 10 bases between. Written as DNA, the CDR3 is TGTGCCAGCAGTTTACAGGGTTCCAACGAGCAGTACTTC. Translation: CASSLQGSNEQYF.

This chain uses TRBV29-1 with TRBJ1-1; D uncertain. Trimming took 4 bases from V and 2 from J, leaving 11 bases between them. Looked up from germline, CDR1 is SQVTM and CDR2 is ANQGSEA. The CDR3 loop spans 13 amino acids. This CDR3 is CSVAELGNTEAFF. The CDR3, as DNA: TGCAGCGTTGCGGAGTTAGGAAACACTGAAGCTTTCTTT.

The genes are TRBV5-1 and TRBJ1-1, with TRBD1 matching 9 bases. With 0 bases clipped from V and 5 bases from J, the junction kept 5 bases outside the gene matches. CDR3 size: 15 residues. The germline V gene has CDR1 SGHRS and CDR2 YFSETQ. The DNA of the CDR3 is TGCGCCAGCAGCTTGGGAGGGACAGGGAAGACTGAAGCTTTCTTT. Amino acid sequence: CASSLGGTGKTEAFF.

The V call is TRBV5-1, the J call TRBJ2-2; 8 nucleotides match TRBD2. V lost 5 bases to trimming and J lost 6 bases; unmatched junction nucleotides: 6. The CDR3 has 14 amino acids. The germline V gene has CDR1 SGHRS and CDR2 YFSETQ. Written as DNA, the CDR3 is TGCGCCAGCAGTTCTGCGGGGGGTTCCGGGGAGCTGTTTTTT. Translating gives CASSSAGGSGELFF. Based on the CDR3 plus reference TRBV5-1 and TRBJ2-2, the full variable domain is KAGVTQTPRYLIKTRGQQVTLSCSPISGHRSVSWYQQTPGQGLQFLFEYFSETQRNKGNFPGRFSGRQFSNSRSEMNVSTLELGDSALYLCASSSAGGSGELFFGEGSRLTVL.

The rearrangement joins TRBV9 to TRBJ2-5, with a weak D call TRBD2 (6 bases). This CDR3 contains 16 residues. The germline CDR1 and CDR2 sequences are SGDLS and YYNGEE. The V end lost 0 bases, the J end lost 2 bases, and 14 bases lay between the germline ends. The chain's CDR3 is CASSVGDSGTQETQYF. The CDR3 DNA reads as TGTGCCAGCAGCGTAGGGGATAGCGGTACGCAAGAGACCCAGTACTTC.

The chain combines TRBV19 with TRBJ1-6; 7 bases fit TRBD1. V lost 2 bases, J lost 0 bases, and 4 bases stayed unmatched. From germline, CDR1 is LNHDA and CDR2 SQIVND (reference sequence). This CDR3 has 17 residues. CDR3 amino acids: CASSIPQGSSYNSPLHF. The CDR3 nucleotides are TGTGCCAGTAGTATACCACAGGGGAGCTCCTATAATTCACCCCTCCACTTT.

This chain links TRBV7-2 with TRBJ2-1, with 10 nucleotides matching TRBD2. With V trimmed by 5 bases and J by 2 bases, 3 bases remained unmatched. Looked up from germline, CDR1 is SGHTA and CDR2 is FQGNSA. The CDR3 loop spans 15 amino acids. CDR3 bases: TGTGCCAGCAGCCCTGGACTAGCGGCCTACAATGAGCAGTTCTTC. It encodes CASSPGLAAYNEQFF.

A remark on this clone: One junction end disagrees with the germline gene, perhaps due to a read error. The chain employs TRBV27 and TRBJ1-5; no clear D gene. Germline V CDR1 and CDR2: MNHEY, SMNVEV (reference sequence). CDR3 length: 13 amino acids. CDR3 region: CASSLSSNQPQHF. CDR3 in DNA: TGTGCCAGCAGTCTATCATCTAATCAGCCCCAGCATTTT.

The CDR3 DNA reads TGTGCCAGCAGCTCGCCCGCAGGGGGAGATTCACCCCTCCACTTT. Translation: CASSSPAGGDSPLHF. The chain couples TRBV5-4 to TRBJ1-6; TRBD1 aligns across 7 bases. Germline-derived CDR1 and CDR2 are SGHNT and YYREEE (reference sequence). Trimming took 3 bases from V and 8 from J; bases not matched to a gene: 8. This CDR3 spans 15 amino acids.

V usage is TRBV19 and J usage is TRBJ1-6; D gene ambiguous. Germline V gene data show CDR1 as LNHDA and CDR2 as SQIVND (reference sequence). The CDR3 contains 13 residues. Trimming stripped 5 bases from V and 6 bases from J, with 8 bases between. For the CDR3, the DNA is TGTGCCAGTAGTCGTAGCGGTAATTCACCCCTCCACTTT. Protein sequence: CASSRSGNSPLHF.

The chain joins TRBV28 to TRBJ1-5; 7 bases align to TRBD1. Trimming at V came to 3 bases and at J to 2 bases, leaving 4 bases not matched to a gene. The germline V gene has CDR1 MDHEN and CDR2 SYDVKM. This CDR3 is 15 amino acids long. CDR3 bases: TGTGCCAGCAGTTTTGCCACAGGGGGCAATCAGCCCCAGCATTTT. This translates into CASSFATGGNQPQHF.

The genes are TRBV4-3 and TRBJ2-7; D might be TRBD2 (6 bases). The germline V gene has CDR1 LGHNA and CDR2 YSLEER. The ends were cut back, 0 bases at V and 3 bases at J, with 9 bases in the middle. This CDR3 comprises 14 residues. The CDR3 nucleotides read TGCGCCAGCAGCCAAGAGGAGGGTTACTACGAGCAGTACTTC. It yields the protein CASSQEEGYYEQYF.

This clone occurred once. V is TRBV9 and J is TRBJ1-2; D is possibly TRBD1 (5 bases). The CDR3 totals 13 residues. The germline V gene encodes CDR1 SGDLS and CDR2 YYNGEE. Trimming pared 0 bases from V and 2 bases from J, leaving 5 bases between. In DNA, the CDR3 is TGTGCCAGCAGCGTAGACAGGAACTATGGCTACACCTTC. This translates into CASSVDRNYGYTF.

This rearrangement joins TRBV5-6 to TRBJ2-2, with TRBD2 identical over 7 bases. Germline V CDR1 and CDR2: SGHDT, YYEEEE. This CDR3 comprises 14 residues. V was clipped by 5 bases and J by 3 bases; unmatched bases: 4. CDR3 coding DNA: TGTGCCAGCAGGCTTCGGGGGGACACCGGGGAGCTGTTTTTT. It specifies CASRLRGDTGELFF.

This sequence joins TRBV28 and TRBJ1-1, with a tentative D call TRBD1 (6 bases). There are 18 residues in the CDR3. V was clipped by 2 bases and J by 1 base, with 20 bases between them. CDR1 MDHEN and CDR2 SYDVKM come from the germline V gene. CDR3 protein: CASSLGPGQAPRNTEAFF. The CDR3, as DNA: TGTGCCAGCAGTTTAGGCCCGGGACAAGCACCCCGGAACACTGAAGCTTTCTTT.

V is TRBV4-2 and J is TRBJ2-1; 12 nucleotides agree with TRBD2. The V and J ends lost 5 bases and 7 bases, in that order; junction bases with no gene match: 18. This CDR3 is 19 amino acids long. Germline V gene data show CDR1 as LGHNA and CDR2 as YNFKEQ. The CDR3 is CASSILITSGGSVKNEQFF. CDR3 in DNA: TGTGCCAGCAGCATCCTCATCACTAGCGGGGGGTCCGTAAAAAATGAGCAGTTCTTC.

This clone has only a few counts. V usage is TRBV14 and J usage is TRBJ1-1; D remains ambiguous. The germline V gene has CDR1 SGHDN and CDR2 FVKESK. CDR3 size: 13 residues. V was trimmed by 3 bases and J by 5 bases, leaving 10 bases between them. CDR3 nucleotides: TGTGCCAGCAGCCAGTACAGTCTTACTGAAGCTTTCTTT. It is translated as CASSQYSLTEAFF.

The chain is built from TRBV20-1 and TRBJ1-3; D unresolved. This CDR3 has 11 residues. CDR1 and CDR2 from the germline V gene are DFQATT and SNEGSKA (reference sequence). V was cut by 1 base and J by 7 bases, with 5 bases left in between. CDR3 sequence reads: CSARAGNTIYF. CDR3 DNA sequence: TGCAGTGCTAGAGCCGGGAACACCATATATTTT.

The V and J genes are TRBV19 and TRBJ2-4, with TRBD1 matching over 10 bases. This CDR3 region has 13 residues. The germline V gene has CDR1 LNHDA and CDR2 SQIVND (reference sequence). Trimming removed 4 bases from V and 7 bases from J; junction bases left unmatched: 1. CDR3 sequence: CASSRGQGNIQYF. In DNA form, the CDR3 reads TGTGCCAGTAGTAGGGGACAGGGGAACATTCAGTACTTC.

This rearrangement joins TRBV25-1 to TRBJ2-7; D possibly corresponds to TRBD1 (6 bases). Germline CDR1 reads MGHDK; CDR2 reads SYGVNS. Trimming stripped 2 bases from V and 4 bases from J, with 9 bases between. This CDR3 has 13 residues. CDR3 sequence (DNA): TGTGCCAGCAGTGAAAACACAGGGTACGAGCAGTACTTC. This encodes CASSENTGYEQYF.

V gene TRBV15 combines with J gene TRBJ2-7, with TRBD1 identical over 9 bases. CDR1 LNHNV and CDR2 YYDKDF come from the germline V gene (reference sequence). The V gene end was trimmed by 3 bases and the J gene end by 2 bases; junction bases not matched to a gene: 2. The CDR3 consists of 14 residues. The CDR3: CATSRGDRAYEQYF. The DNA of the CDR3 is TGTGCCACCAGCAGGGGGGACAGGGCCTACGAGCAGTACTTC.

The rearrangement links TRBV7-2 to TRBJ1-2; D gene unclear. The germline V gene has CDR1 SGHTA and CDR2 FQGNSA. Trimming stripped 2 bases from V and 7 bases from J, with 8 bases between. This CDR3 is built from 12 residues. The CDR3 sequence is CASSLQSSGYTF. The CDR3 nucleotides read TGTGCCAGCAGCTTACAGTCATCTGGCTACACCTTC.

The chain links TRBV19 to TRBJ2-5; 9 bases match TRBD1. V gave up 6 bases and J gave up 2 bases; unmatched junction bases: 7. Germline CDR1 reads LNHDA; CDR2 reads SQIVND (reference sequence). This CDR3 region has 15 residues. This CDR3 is CASRLGQGGQETQYF. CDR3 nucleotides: TGTGCCAGTAGATTGGGACAGGGAGGTCAAGAGACCCAGTACTTC. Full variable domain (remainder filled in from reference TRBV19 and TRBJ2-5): DGGITQSPKYLFRKEGQNVTLSCEQNLNHDAMYWYRQDPGQGLRLIYYSQIVNDFQKGDIAEGYSVSREKKESFPLTVTSAQKNPTAFYLCASRLGQGGQETQYFGPGTRLLVL.

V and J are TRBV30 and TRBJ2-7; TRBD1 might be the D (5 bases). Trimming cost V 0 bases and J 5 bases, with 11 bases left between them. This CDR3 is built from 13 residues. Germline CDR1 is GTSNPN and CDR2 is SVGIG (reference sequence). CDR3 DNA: TGTGCCTGGAGTGTAAGGGGTGATGACGAGCAGTACTTC. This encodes CAWSVRGDDEQYF.